This TCR beta chain was captured by sequencing in a study of control samples from healthy donors and cancer patients. Clones were sequenced by immunoSEQ multiplex PCR, and TCRdb holds only the in-frame ones, with some missing. Of tens of thousands of clones detected, 80% to 95% appear once; the ten largest clones hold over 0.95%. Sequencing was performed on PBMCs. The receptor was isolated from a woman between 40 and 55 years old with lung cancer.

The CDR3 nucleotides read TGTGCCAGCAGTTCGAGCCAGAGGGGCAATCAGCCCCAGCATTTT. Protein sequence: CASSSSQRGNQPQHF. The V gene is TRBV27, the J gene TRBJ1-5; no clear D. The CDR3 spans 15 residues. Trimming stripped 4 bases from V and 2 bases from J, with 12 bases between. Germline CDR1 is MNHEY and CDR2 is SMNVEV (reference sequence).